A selection of T cell receptor beta chains follows, all from one sample in a study of blood T cell repertoires in COVID-19. TCRdb's table, derived via immunoSEQ multiplex PCR, lists solely in-frame clones and lacks some. The repertoire includes 120,000 to 150,000 clones, 75% to 90% of them detected once, and less than 5% sits in the top ten. The sample comprised PBMCs or T cells enriched from blood (not recorded which). The receptors were gathered from a woman aged 40 to 55 who had been exposed to COVID-19. CDR3s include the opening cysteine and the closing phenylalanine or tryptophan. D genes are given only for firm matches. Not all rows give a size; the values are once, few, many and, for expanded clones, a class.

D gene: -; V gene: TRBV18; J gene: TRBJ1-1; clone size: -; CDR3 protein: CASSIGANTEAFF; CDR3 DNA: TGTGCCAGCTCAATTGGAGCGAACACTGAAGCTTTCTTT
D gene: TRBD1; V gene: TRBV7-8; J gene: TRBJ2-1; clone size: -; CDR3 protein: CASSHGTAQAQFF; CDR3 DNA: TGTGCCAGCAGCCACGGGACAGCGCAGGCCCAGTTCTTC
D gene: TRBD2; V gene: TRBV24-1; J gene: TRBJ2-7; clone size: once; CDR3 protein: CASLAGLAIPFYHGDEQYF; CDR3 DNA: TGTGCCAGCCTAGCGGGACTAGCGATCCCGTTCTACCACGGCGACGAGCAGTACTTC
D gene: TRBD1; V gene: TRBV19; J gene: TRBJ1-1; clone size: -; CDR3 protein: CASSIGPNRGQNTEAFF; CDR3 DNA: TGTGCCAGTAGTATAGGCCCAAACAGGGGACAGAACACTGAAGCTTTCTTT
D gene: TRBD1; V gene: TRBV18; J gene: TRBJ1-5; clone size: -; CDR3 protein: CASSSPTGEVNQPQHF; CDR3 DNA: TGTGCCAGCTCAAGTCCTACAGGGGAGGTCAATCAGCCCCAGCATTTT
D gene: TRBD1; V gene: TRBV6-5; J gene: TRBJ2-1; clone size: -; CDR3 protein: CATDVGQGFEQFF; CDR3 DNA: TGTGCCACCGACGTGGGACAGGGGTTTGAGCAGTTCTTC
D gene: TRBD2; V gene: TRBV7-9; J gene: TRBJ2-1; clone size: once; CDR3 protein: CASSYPRSAGAYNEQFF; CDR3 DNA: TGTGCCAGCAGCTACCCTCGGAGCGCGGGAGCGTACAATGAGCAGTTCTTC
D gene: TRBD2; V gene: TRBV14; J gene: TRBJ2-7; clone size: few; CDR3 protein: CASSQDSAGGLYEQYF; CDR3 DNA: TGTGCCAGCAGCCAAGATTCGGCGGGAGGGCTCTACGAGCAGTACTTC
D gene: TRBD2; V gene: TRBV14; J gene: TRBJ2-7; clone size: -; CDR3 protein: CASSGGVLNEQYF; CDR3 DNA: TGTGCCAGCAGTGGGGGGGTCCTTAATGAGCAGTACTTC
D gene: TRBD2; V gene: TRBV5-4; J gene: TRBJ2-7; clone size: -; CDR3 protein: CASSPGGASYEQYF; CDR3 DNA: TGTGCCAGCAGCCCCGGGGGGGCTTCCTACGAGCAGTACTTC
D gene: -; V gene: TRBV14; J gene: TRBJ1-6; clone size: -; CDR3 protein: CASSQAQGNNSPLHF; CDR3 DNA: TGTGCCAGCAGCCAAGCACAGGGAAACAATTCACCCCTCCACTTT
D gene: TRBD1; V gene: TRBV7-2; J gene: TRBJ1-1; clone size: -; CDR3 protein: CASSLVDRTGAAFF; CDR3 DNA: TGTGCCAGCAGCTTAGTGGATCGGACAGGGGCCGCTTTCTTT
D gene: -; V gene: TRBV7-9; J gene: TRBJ2-5; clone size: -; CDR3 protein: CASSPGVFGETQYF; CDR3 DNA: TGTGCCAGCAGCCCGGGGGTGTTCGGGGAGACCCAGTACTTC
D gene: TRBD1; V gene: TRBV7-9; J gene: TRBJ2-2; clone size: -; CDR3 protein: CASGTGTGNTGELFF; CDR3 DNA: TGTGCCAGCGGCACGGGGACAGGGAACACCGGGGAGCTGTTTTTT
D gene: -; V gene: TRBV5-1; J gene: TRBJ1-1; clone size: -; CDR3 protein: CASSLAVTDWNTEAFF; CDR3 DNA: TGCGCCAGCAGCTTGGCCGTGACAGATTGGAACACTGAAGCTTTCTTT
D gene: TRBD1; V gene: TRBV19; J gene: TRBJ1-2; clone size: -; CDR3 protein: CASSMPGTANYGYTF; CDR3 DNA: TGTGCCAGTAGTATGCCCGGGACAGCTAACTATGGCTACACCTTC
D gene: -; V gene: TRBV7-7; J gene: TRBJ1-4; clone size: -; CDR3 protein: CASSSGQSLNEKLFF; CDR3 DNA: TGTGCCAGCAGCTCCGGACAGAGCCTCAATGAAAAACTGTTTTTT
D gene: -; V gene: TRBV10-2; J gene: TRBJ1-2; clone size: once; CDR3 protein: CASSERSDGYTF; CDR3 DNA: TGCGCCAGCAGTGAACGTAGCGATGGCTACACCTTC
D gene: TRBD2; V gene: TRBV6-4; J gene: TRBJ2-3; clone size: many; CDR3 protein: CASSDGAGGPTDTQYF; CDR3 DNA: TGTGCCAGCAGTGACGGAGCGGGGGGGCCGACAGATACGCAGTATTTT
D gene: -; V gene: TRBV6-5; J gene: TRBJ1-1; clone size: -; CDR3 protein: CASSYSGTQNTEAFF; CDR3 DNA: TGTGCCAGCAGTTACTCCGGGACACAGAACACTGAAGCTTTCTTT
D gene: -; V gene: TRBV5-1; J gene: TRBJ2-4; clone size: -; CDR3 protein: CASSPLGNIQYF; CDR3 DNA: TGCGCCAGCAGCCCCCTCGGGAACATTCAGTACTTC
D gene: -; V gene: TRBV11-2; J gene: TRBJ1-2; clone size: -; CDR3 protein: CASRRLDSPYGYTF; CDR3 DNA: TGTGCCAGCAGGAGACTCGACAGTCCCTATGGCTACACCTTC
D gene: -; V gene: TRBV6-5; J gene: TRBJ2-7; clone size: -; CDR3 protein: CASSSNYEQYF; CDR3 DNA: TGTGCCAGCAGTTCCAACTACGAGCAGTACTTC